Listed here are 26 T cell receptor beta chains from one sample, sequenced in a study of shared clonotypes between healthy human individuals. Profiled with immunoSEQ multiplex PCR; TCRdb holds only in-frame clones, not every one. The repertoire includes about 680,000 clones, more than 70% of them detected once, and about 2% sits in the top ten. Source material: memory CD4+ T cells sorted from blood. Indicated subset: CD45RA-negative fraction. The receptors derive from a woman in her 30s in good health.

The chain has TRBV2 and TRBJ2-1; D is undetermined. Trimming took off 9 bases at V and 2 bases at J, with 20 bases between the two ends. CDR3 length: 16 amino acids. Germline CDR1 and CDR2: SNHLY and FYNNEI. CDR3 sequence reads: CASNRAGPSPYNEQFF. The CDR3 DNA reads TGTGCCAGTAATCGAGCTGGACCCTCCCCCTACAATGAGCAGTTCTTC.

This chain links TRBV7-8 with TRBJ1-6; tentatively, D is TRBD1 (5 bases). The length of the CDR3 is 15 residues. V lost 2 bases to trimming and J lost 7 bases, with 12 bases between them. Per germline, CDR1 SGHVS and CDR2 FQNEAQ. The CDR3 DNA sequence: TGTGCCAGCAGCTTATTGCCGGGGGGGAATTCACCCCTCCACTTT. Translation: CASSLLPGGNSPLHF.

The CDR3 region has the DNA TGTGCCAGCTCACCTTCTAGCGGGAGGGCCGCAGATACGCAGTATTTT. Residues: CASSPSSGRAADTQYF. The chain has TRBV18 and TRBJ2-3; 12 bases fit TRBD2. CDR1 is KGHSH and CDR2 is LQKENI in the germline V gene. The CDR3 length is 16 residues. Trimming removed 3 bases from V and 4 bases from J; junction bases left unmatched: 5.

The chain has TRBV19 and TRBJ2-5; D not certain. The CDR3 sequence is 12 residues long. Trimming cost V 5 bases and J 2 bases, with 6 bases left between them. Germline V gene data show CDR1 as LNHDA and CDR2 as SQIVND (reference sequence). The CDR3 region has the DNA TGTGCCAGTAGTTCAGGTCAAGAGACCCAGTACTTC. This sequence encodes CASSSGQETQYF. Based on the CDR3 plus reference TRBV19 and TRBJ2-5, the full variable domain is DGGITQSPKYLFRKEGQNVTLSCEQNLNHDAMYWYRQDPGQGLRLIYYSQIVNDFQKGDIAEGYSVSREKKESFPLTVTSAQKNPTAFYLCASSSGQETQYFGPGTRLLVL.

This clone has a handful of counts. The sample has other DNA sequences that encode this CDR3 too. The rearrangement uses TRBV28 and TRBJ1-2; no definite D call. CDR3 length: 15 amino acids. Germline lookup yields CDR1 MDHEN and CDR2 SYDVKM. The V gene lost 3 bases and the J gene lost 2 bases, with 13 bases spanning the gap. The CDR3 region has the DNA TGTGCCAGCAGTTTGAAAGGTCCTCTCAACTATGGCTACACCTTC. Amino acid sequence: CASSLKGPLNYGYTF.

A note on this clone: Additional DNA sequences in this sample encode the identical CDR3. The V and J genes are TRBV11-2 and TRBJ2-3; no clear D. The germline CDR1 and CDR2 sequences are SGHAT and FQNNGV. Trimming removed 4 bases at V and 0 bases at J, with 5 bases between. This CDR3 region has 13 residues. CDR3 residues: CASSSPSTDTQYF. The CDR3 DNA follows: TGTGCCAGCAGCTCCCCGAGCACAGATACGCAGTATTTT. The full variable domain, with the rest looked up from reference TRBV11-2 and TRBJ2-3, is EAGVAQSPRYKIIEKRQSVAFWCNPISGHATLYWYQQILGQGPKLLIQFQNNGVVDDSQLPKDRFSAERLKGVDSTLKIQPAKLEDSAVYLCASSSPSTDTQYFGPGTRLTVL.

The chain carries TRBV2 and TRBJ2-7; TRBD1 is a possible D gene (6 bases). CDR3 size: 14 residues. CDR1 SNHLY and CDR2 FYNNEI come from the germline V gene. The germline V and J ends were trimmed by 5 bases and 0 bases, with 11 bases remaining between them. CDR3 sequence reads: CASSWGTPSYEQYF. DNA for the CDR3: TGTGCCAGCAGTTGGGGGACACCCTCCTACGAGCAGTACTTC.

This clone has only a few counts. The rearrangement uses TRBV6-5 and TRBJ1-2; no definite D call. Between the trimmed V and J ends, which lost 4 bases and 8 bases, there was a span of 17 bases. Germline V lookup: CDR1 MNHEY, CDR2 SVGAGI. This CDR3 contains 14 residues. CDR3 coding DNA: TGTGCCAGCAGTTCCCTCACCGGTCGCCGCGGCTACACCTTC. Amino acid sequence: CASSSLTGRRGYTF.

The rearrangement links TRBV2 to TRBJ1-5; D is perhaps TRBD1 (5 bases). Germline CDR1 SNHLY, CDR2 FYNNEI. The CDR3 has 15 residues. V was clipped by 3 bases and J by 1 base, with 10 bases between them. Here the CDR3 reads CASSDPRGSNQPQHF. The CDR3 bases are TGTGCCAGCAGTGACCCCCGGGGGAGCAATCAGCCCCAGCATTTT.

This clone occurred a few times. V usage is TRBV6-5 and J usage is TRBJ1-3; D is uncertain. CDR3 length: 13 amino acids. The germline V gene has CDR1 MNHEY and CDR2 SVGAGI. V lost 8 bases and J 3 bases, leaving 11 bases between the germline ends. CDR3 bases: TGTGCCAGCCTGGATCCGAGTGGAAACACCATATATTTT. It specifies CASLDPSGNTIYF.

The gene calls are TRBV19 and TRBJ1-2; 7 nucleotides align to TRBD1. J was trimmed by 0 bases and V by 7 bases; bases with no gene match: 5. Per the germline V gene, CDR1 is LNHDA and CDR2 is SQIVND (reference sequence). There are 14 residues in the CDR3. CDR3 nucleotides: TGTGCCAGTAATTCGGGACAGACTAACTATGGCTACACCTTC. Its translation is CASNSGQTNYGYTF.

The chain recombines TRBV7-9 with TRBJ2-7; 7 bases line up with TRBD2. The ends lost 1 base at V and 5 bases at J; junction bases unmatched: 5. There are 14 residues in the CDR3. Germline-derived CDR1 and CDR2 are SEHNR and FQNEAQ (reference sequence). CDR3 sequence: CASSLGTSPHEQYF. The DNA of the CDR3 is TGTGCCAGCAGCTTAGGGACTAGTCCCCACGAGCAGTACTTC. Full variable domain (remainder filled in from reference TRBV7-9 and TRBJ2-7): DTGVSQNPRHKITKRGQNVTFRCDPISEHNRLYWYRQTLGQGPEFLTYFQNEAQLEKSRLLSDRFSAERPKGSFSTLEIQRTEQGDSAMYLCASSLGTSPHEQYFGPGTRLTVT.

This chain connects TRBV19 to TRBJ1-4; 9 nucleotides match TRBD1. This CDR3 contains 16 residues. The trim removed 10 bases at V and 5 bases at J, leaving 14 bases unmatched. Germline V gene sequence: CDR1 LNHDA, CDR2 SQIVND (reference sequence). CDR3 bases: TGTGCCAAACCGGGACAGGGACCGGTGGAGAATGAAAAACTGTTTTTT. Translating gives CAKPGQGPVENEKLFF.

This clone was seen only once. The rearrangement links TRBV28 to TRBJ1-2; the D gene is possibly TRBD1 (5 bases). The V end was cut by 5 bases, the J end by 4 bases, with 11 bases between. CDR1 and CDR2 from the germline V gene are MDHEN and SYDVKM. The CDR3 length is 13 residues. The CDR3: CASSIQGVYGYTF. Written as DNA, the CDR3 is TGTGCCAGCAGTATTCAGGGAGTCTATGGCTACACCTTC.

This sequence joins TRBV7-9 and TRBJ2-5; 7 bases agree with TRBD2. Unmatched junction bases numbered 6, after V lost 3 bases and J lost 5 bases. The CDR3 covers 14 residues. In germline, CDR1 is SEHNR, CDR2 FQNEAQ (reference sequence). The CDR3 DNA is TGTGCCAGCAGCTTTCTCGCGGGAGCGGAGACCCAGTACTTC. This translates into CASSFLAGAETQYF.

This clone was seen a few times. The chain is built from TRBV11-3 and TRBJ1-1; D gene ambiguous. The germline V and J ends were trimmed by 5 bases and 2 bases, with 9 bases remaining between them. The CDR3 covers 13 residues. Per the germline V gene, CDR1 is SGHNT and CDR2 is YENEEA. The CDR3, as DNA: TGTGCCAGCAGCCTGACAAGAAACACTGAAGCTTTCTTT. It codes for CASSLTRNTEAFF. The variable domain in full, with the rest retrieved from reference TRBV11-3 and TRBJ1-1, is EAGVVQSPRYKIIEKKQPVAFWCNPISGHNTLYWYLQNLGQGPELLIRYENEEAVDDSQLPKDRFSAERLKGVDSTLKIQPAELGDSAVYLCASSLTRNTEAFFGQGTRLTVV.

J is TRBJ1-2 and V is TRBV6-6; D not resolved. CDR1 and CDR2 from the germline V gene are MNHNY and SVGAGI (reference sequence). The CDR3 covers 14 residues. Trimming cost V 2 bases and J 4 bases, with 11 bases left between them. This CDR3 is CASSYPQESYGYTF. The DNA of the CDR3 is TGTGCCAGCAGTTACCCGCAGGAGAGCTATGGCTACACCTTC.

The table lists this clone with a count of one. This chain joins TRBV5-1 and TRBJ2-2; maybe TRBD1 (5 bases). Trimming left V 0 bases short and J 4 bases short, with 10 bases between. Germline CDR1 and CDR2: SGHRS and YFSETQ. The CDR3 is 15 amino acids. The CDR3 sequence is CASSLAEQGTGELFF. CDR3 sequence (DNA): TGCGCCAGCAGCTTGGCGGAGCAGGGCACCGGGGAGCTGTTTTTT.

The genes are TRBV28 and TRBJ1-5; 8 bases line up with TRBD1. V lost 6 bases to trimming and J lost 3 bases; unmatched junction nucleotides: 7. This CDR3 has 15 residues. The germline V gene has CDR1 MDHEN and CDR2 SYDVKM. As DNA, the CDR3 is TGTGCCAGCAGCGAAGGGACAGGCCCCAATCAGCCCCAGCATTTT. It yields the protein CASSEGTGPNQPQHF.

The chain joins TRBV28 to TRBJ1-2; D is unresolved. This CDR3 is built from 13 residues. Germline V gene sequence: CDR1 MDHEN, CDR2 SYDVKM. V lost 3 bases to trimming and J lost 4 bases, with 9 bases between them. Written as DNA, the CDR3 is TGTGCCAGCAGTTTCGGACGGATCTATGGCTACACCTTC. Amino acids: CASSFGRIYGYTF.

A remark on this clone: The junction differs from germline at one of its ends, possibly a read error. This chain links TRBV28 with TRBJ2-3; D is possibly TRBD1 (6 bases). This CDR3 is built from 13 residues. Germline V CDR1 and CDR2: MDHEN, SYDVKM. The CDR3 loop reads CTSSTGHTDTQYF. Here the CDR3 DNA reads TGTACCAGCAGTACAGGGCACACAGATACGCAGTATTTT.

Concerning this clone: A far more abundant clone sits one base away, making this likely a read error. The chain joins TRBV9 to TRBJ1-5; the D is unclear. Trimming pared 4 bases from V and 0 bases from J, leaving 8 bases between. The CDR3 contains 14 residues. Per the germline V gene, CDR1 is SGDLS and CDR2 is YYNGEE. In DNA form, the CDR3 reads TGTGCCAGCAGCCCCGGGTATAGCAATCAGCCCCAGCATTTT. It codes for CASSPGYSNQPQHF. Filled out from reference TRBV9 and TRBJ1-5, the complete variable domain reads DSGVTQTPKHLITATGQRVTLRCSPRSGDLSVYWYQQSLDQGLQFLIQYYNGEERAKGNILERFSAQQFPDLHSELNLSSLELGDSALYFCASSPGYSNQPQHFGDGTRLSIL.

This clone turned up a few times. This chain uses TRBV6-5 with TRBJ1-4; D gene ambiguous. CDR3 length: 15 residues. V lost 2 bases to trimming and J lost 3 bases, with 10 bases between them. Germline V gives CDR1 MNHEY, CDR2 SVGAGI. The CDR3 DNA reads TGTGCCAGCAGTTACACCGACGCGGCTAATGAAAAACTGTTTTTT. This sequence encodes CASSYTDAANEKLFF.

This clone came up a few times. The chain uses TRBV19 and TRBJ1-5; D gene ambiguous. Trimming removed 5 bases at V and 3 bases at J, with 14 bases between. Per the germline V gene, CDR1 is LNHDA and CDR2 is SQIVND (reference sequence). The CDR3 sequence is 15 residues long. The CDR3 spells CASSYDQFFNQPQHF. CDR3 sequence (DNA): TGTGCCAGTAGTTATGACCAGTTTTTCAATCAGCCCCAGCATTTT.

This clone occurred a few times. The chain employs TRBV23-1 and TRBJ2-5, with D possibly TRBD2 on 5 matching bases. TRBV23-1 is sorted into the ORF group, with uncertain function. V shed 10 bases and J shed 2 bases, with 17 bases lying between them. This CDR3 has 14 amino acids. In DNA, the CDR3 is TGCGCCACCAATATCGGGCGGGCTCAAGAGACCCAGTACTTC. This gives the protein CATNIGRAQETQYF.

This clone has only one observation. The chain employs TRBV2 and TRBJ2-1; D is possibly TRBD1 (5 bases). Germline V gene lookup returns CDR1 SNHLY and CDR2 FYNNEI. The CDR3 has 14 residues. V lost 2 bases, J lost 6 bases, and 11 bases lay in between. DNA for the CDR3: TGTGCCAGCAGTGAAACTACAGGCTTCAATGAGCAGTTCTTC. Its translation is CASSETTGFNEQFF.